This TCR beta chain derives from a study of T cells in Graves' hyperthyroidism and ophthalmopathy. Study conclusions and caveats: Ophthalmopathy stood apart from stable hyperthyroidism in a 13 V-J model.

Deletions cut 2 bases from V and 8 bases from J, with 10 bases between. CDR1 SEHNR and CDR2 FQNEAQ come from the germline V gene (reference sequence). The length of the CDR3 is 14 residues. Note on this clonotype: The antigen is undetermined.

Newly diagnosed hyperthyroidism, duration under 2 months, in patients aged 18 to 65. Diagnoses were established using clinical symptoms, serum thyroxine and TRAb, thyroid ultrasound and orbital computed tomography. The CDR3 regions of TCR beta were amplified from RNA transcripts. HTBI primers were used for first-round RT-PCR of the TCR CDR3. TCRdb analysed the multiplex PCR reads with MiXCR anew, one entry per CDR3 protein. Among a few hundred thousand distinct CDR3 sequences listed, about 43% were seen once. The chain uses TRBV7-9 and TRBJ2-6; no firm D call. Material: peripheral blood or thyroid tissue (not recorded which). The clonotype originates from a woman between 18 and 29 years old with Graves' hyperthyroidism. The CDR3 DNA follows: TGTGCCAGCAGCTTAAGCGAAGGGACCAACGTCCTGACTTTC. This translates into CASSLSEGTNVLTF.